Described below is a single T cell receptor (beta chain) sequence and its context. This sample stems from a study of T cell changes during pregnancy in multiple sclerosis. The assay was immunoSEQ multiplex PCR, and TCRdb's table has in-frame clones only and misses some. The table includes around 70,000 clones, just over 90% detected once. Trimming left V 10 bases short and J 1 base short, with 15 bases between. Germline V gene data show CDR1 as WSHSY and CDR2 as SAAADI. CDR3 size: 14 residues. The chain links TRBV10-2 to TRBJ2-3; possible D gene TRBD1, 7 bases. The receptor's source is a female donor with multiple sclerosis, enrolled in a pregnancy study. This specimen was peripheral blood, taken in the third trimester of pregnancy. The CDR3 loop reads CATGWRGRTDTQYF. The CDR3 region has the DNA TGCGCCACCGGCTGGAGGGGGCGCACAGATACGCAGTATTTT.